Listed below are T cell receptor beta chains from one sample, sequenced in a study of T cell responses to AZD1222 COVID-19 vaccine. Only in-frame clones appear in the TCRdb table, and some are missing; sequencing was by immunoSEQ multiplex PCR. This repertoire shows 130,000 or so clones, roughly 89% found once; its top ten account for roughly 10%. The sample here was peripheral blood, taken on day 0 of MenACWY control vaccination. These receptors were taken from an adult in good health. Each CDR3 is given with its conserved first and last residue. A D gene is named only where the DNA matches it firmly. The size of a clone is reported for some rows only, either as once, few or many, or as a class for expanded clones.

v_call	j_call	clone_size	d_call	cdr3_aa	cdr3_nt
TRBV28	TRBJ1-5	-	-	CASSRTLQPQHF	TGTGCCAGCAGTCGGACCCTACAGCCCCAGCATTTT
TRBV29-1	TRBJ2-1	-	-	CSVEGARFNEQFF	TGCAGCGTTGAAGGCGCTAGATTCAATGAGCAGTTCTTC
TRBV6-4	TRBJ1-1	-	-	CASSVEGNTEAFF	TGTGCCAGCAGCGTGGAGGGGAACACTGAAGCTTTCTTT
TRBV28	TRBJ1-1	-	-	CASSPPAGGSEAFF	TGTGCCAGCAGTCCCCCTGCCGGGGGGAGTGAAGCTTTCTTT
TRBV10-1	TRBJ2-1	-	TRBD1	CASSETRTGGIDEQFF	TGCGCCAGCAGTGAGACACGGACAGGGGGCATCGATGAGCAGTTCTTC
TRBV7-9	TRBJ2-1	-	-	CASRRPAEREGSNEQFF	TGTGCCAGCAGGCGTCCTGCAGAGCGCGAGGGGAGTAATGAGCAGTTCTTC
TRBV25-1	TRBJ2-1	-	TRBD2	CASSVSAGGHNEQFF	TGTGCCAGCAGTGTTTCAGCGGGAGGCCACAATGAGCAGTTCTTC
TRBV7-8	TRBJ1-1	-	-	CASSSQGNTEAFF	TGTGCCAGCAGCTCACAGGGAAACACTGAAGCTTTCTTT
TRBV7-8	TRBJ2-5	-	TRBD2	CASSFLAGVGETQYF	TGTGCCAGCAGCTTTCTAGCGGGAGTCGGGGAGACCCAGTACTTC
TRBV19	TRBJ1-1	-	-	CASRGPETEAFF	TGTGCCAGCCGAGGACCAGAGACTGAAGCTTTCTTT
TRBV6-5	TRBJ2-7	-	-	CASSSRYEQYF	TGTGCCAGCAGTTCCCGCTACGAGCAGTACTTC
TRBV5-4	TRBJ1-5	-	-	CASSLVGRPAESQNNQPQHF	TGTGCCAGCAGCTTGGTTGGCAGACCCGCTGAAAGTCAGAACAATCAGCCCCAGCATTTT
TRBV2	TRBJ2-1	-	-	CASSASGSSYNEQFF	TGTGCCAGCAGTGCAAGTGGGAGCTCCTACAATGAGCAGTTCTTC
TRBV3-1/TRBV3-2	TRBJ1-4	-	-	CASSQFHADREDNEKLFF	TGTGCCAGCAGCCAATTTCACGCGGACCGCGAAGATAATGAAAAACTGTTTTTT
TRBV7-9	TRBJ2-3	-	-	CASSFLATDTQYF	TGTGCCAGCAGCTTCTTAGCCACAGATACGCAGTATTTT
TRBV21-1	TRBJ1-1	-	-	CATVTGMAFF	TGTGCCACCGTTACGGGGATGGCTTTCTTT
TRBV5-6	TRBJ2-7	-	-	CASSPTAGWGEQYF	TGTGCCAGCAGCCCTACGGCAGGGTGGGGCGAGCAGTACTTC
TRBV10-3	TRBJ2-7	-	-	CAISEGSGGPGRAYEQYF	TGTGCCATCAGTGAAGGGTCGGGGGGCCCAGGGCGGGCCTACGAGCAGTACTTC
TRBV10-3	TRBJ2-7	few	-	CAISESGLGSYEQYF	TGTGCCATCAGTGAATCGGGATTAGGCTCCTACGAGCAGTACTTC
TRBV18	TRBJ2-2	-	-	CASSPMGLMNTGELFF	TGTGCCAGCTCACCAATGGGGCTTATGAACACCGGGGAGCTGTTTTTT
TRBV6-5	TRBJ2-2	-	TRBD2	CASSSWTSPTGELFF	TGTGCCAGCAGTTCCTGGACTAGCCCCACCGGGGAGCTGTTTTTT
TRBV29-1	TRBJ2-1	-	-	CSVGTLSSYNEQFF	TGCAGCGTGGGGACACTGAGCTCCTACAATGAGCAGTTCTTC
TRBV7-2	TRBJ1-5	-	-	CASTAGTVNQPQHF	TGTGCCAGCACCGCCGGGACGGTCAATCAGCCCCAGCATTTT
TRBV5-4	TRBJ2-2	-	-	CASRLDAGLPGELFF	TGTGCCAGCAGGCTTGATGCAGGTCTACCCGGGGAGCTGTTTTTT
TRBV4-3	TRBJ2-7	-	TRBD2	CASSSLAESSYEQYF	TGCGCCAGCAGCTCCCTAGCGGAATCCTCCTACGAGCAGTACTTC
TRBV7-8	TRBJ2-3	once	-	CASSLARSTDTQYF	TGTGCCAGCAGCTTAGCGCGTAGCACAGATACGCAGTATTTT
TRBV27	TRBJ2-5	-	TRBD2	CASSLIGTSGFGTQYF	TGTGCCAGCAGTTTAATAGGGACTAGCGGGTTCGGGACCCAGTACTTC
TRBV6-1	TRBJ2-5	medium-sized	-	CASSELLREQETQYF	TGTGCCAGCAGTGAACTGCTCCGGGAGCAAGAGACCCAGTACTTC
TRBV27	TRBJ1-2	-	-	CASSSKFQGAYGYTF	TGTGCCAGCAGTTCCAAGTTTCAGGGAGCATATGGCTACACCTTC
TRBV6-5	TRBJ1-2	-	TRBD1	CASSYSRDSYGYTF	TGTGCCAGCAGTTACTCGAGGGACAGCTATGGCTACACCTTC
TRBV29-1	TRBJ1-2	once	TRBD1	CSVGVGQGAYTF	TGCAGCGTTGGGGTGGGACAGGGCGCCTACACCTTC
TRBV6-2/TRBV6-3	TRBJ2-3	-	TRBD2	CASSGLAGVVDTQYF	TGTGCCAGCAGCGGACTAGCGGGAGTCGTGGATACGCAGTATTTT
TRBV25-1	TRBJ1-1	-	TRBD1	CASSEGTGGYTEAFF	TGTGCCAGCAGTGAAGGGACAGGGGGCTACACTGAAGCTTTCTTT
TRBV2	TRBJ1-2	-	TRBD1	CASSTGGGYGYTF	TGTGCCAGCAGTACAGGGGGCGGCTATGGCTACACCTTC
TRBV10-3	TRBJ2-3	-	-	CAISEGQGRTDTQYF	TGTGCCATCAGTGAGGGGCAGGGGAGGACAGATACGCAGTATTTT
TRBV3-1/TRBV3-2	TRBJ2-1	-	-	CASSQVWNEQFF	TGTGCCAGCAGCCAAGTATGGAATGAGCAGTTCTTC
TRBV10-3	TRBJ2-3	-	TRBD1	CASRGPGNTDTQYF	TGTGCCTCGAGGGGGCCCGGGAACACAGATACGCAGTATTTT